This TCR beta chain is from a study of blood T cells in healthy people across ages (dated by TCRdb to the mid-2010s). Broadly, across the study: In model experiments, template switching captured about one uniquely barcoded TCR beta cDNA molecule for every two T cells. To track age-related changes in TCR beta repertoire diversity, the study relied on deep sequencing normalized with unique cDNA molecular identifiers. The donors were split into four age groups: young (average about 15 years), middle-aged (roughly 40), aged (over 55) and long-lived (approximately 89). Donors of different ages were randomly distributed across sequencing lanes to avoid experimental bias. For two donors (one aged 18 to 30 and one aged 80 or older), the study analyzed two additional independent replicas of 1 million unique cDNA reads from the same blood draw.

Systemically healthy Caucasian individuals from Russia, 39 in total and aged roughly 6 to 100 years, were included as donors. Each donor gave ten milliliters of peripheral blood, collected into EDTA-treated Vacutainer tubes. Ficoll-Paque density-gradient centrifugation was used to isolate PBMCs, with at least 7 million obtained per sample. Total RNA was extracted from PBMCs with Trizol reagent, with at least 6 micrograms obtained per sample. The percentages of naive CD45RAhigh/CD27high T cells were determined by flow cytometry on a PBMC aliquot from every donor. This clonotype has a handful of counts. Its antigen specificity is not known. No much larger clone is present one base from it, and per-base qualities are unavailable. The investigation overall reported the following: The long-lived group showed more naive CD4+ T cells, fewer expanded clones and increased TCR diversity than the aged group, suggesting age selection. The percentage of naive T cells measured by flow cytometry correlated strongly with observed TCR beta diversity. Conclusive comparison of naive and antigen-experienced compartments was prevented by the profiling of bulk unsorted PBMCs. The CMV infection status of donors was not known, potentially confounding age-related changes in expanded clonotypes. Observed TCR beta diversity per million T cells fell roughly linearly with age, and a significant reduction was already apparent by age around 44. Total diversity estimates from one million sequenced T cells were considered lower bounds and underestimates.

The library was produced with 5' RACE. These reads were obtained on an Illumina HiSeq 2500. The second PCR ran for roughly 6 to 11 cycles and used a J-beta primer mix along with a sample-barcoded 5' primer. A unique molecular identifier was introduced onto each TCR beta cDNA molecule by a template-switch 5' adaptor carrying 12 random nucleotides. Each sample yielded at least 2.5 million CDR3-containing paired-end reads. First-strand cDNA was synthesized from all RNA with the Mint cDNA synthesis kit, primed by a TRBC-specific oligonucleotide. Following uracil-DNA glycosylase treatment, all cDNA underwent a first 18-cycle PCR with the universal primers M1SS and BC2_uni_R. Turning to the authors' computational methods: For normalization, 1 million high-quality reads, each with a distinct molecular identifier, were randomly selected from each sample. Reads sharing molecular identifiers were discarded rather than binned into consensus sequences. MiTCR, with a Q25 quality threshold and the strictest error-elimination algorithm, was used for CDR3 identification, clonotype clustering and error correction. A nonparametric unseen species model using Euler transformation provided a lower-bound estimate of total TCR beta diversity. In TCRdb, the public reads were trimmed at Q25 with fastp and aligned with MiXCR, with productive beta chains retained. CDR3 protein duplicates are merged, each entry listing the most common genes and DNA. TCRdb, not the original authors, processed these V and J calls. Recorded for this sample are 1,100,000 or so distinct CDR3 sequences; 45% of them occurred a single time. Under 20% of the sample goes to the ten largest clones.

The CDR3 spans 17 residues, from the cysteine through the phenylalanine. Left in the record is the CDR3 DNA by itself, 51 bases read in frame from the first base. Trimming removed 4 bases from V and 3 bases from J; the gene matches leave 11 bases unexplained. Based on the germline V gene, the CDR1 and CDR2 sequences are SNHLY and FYNNEI. This TCR was sampled from a woman in her sixties in good health. Sequences were obtained from blood. The rearranged chain carries TRBV2 and TRBJ2-3; 9 middle bases align to TRBD2. The nucleotides are TGTGCCAGCAGTGTGGAAGGTAGCGGGAGATCTACAGATACGCAGTATTTT. This gives the protein CASSVEGSGRSTDTQYF.